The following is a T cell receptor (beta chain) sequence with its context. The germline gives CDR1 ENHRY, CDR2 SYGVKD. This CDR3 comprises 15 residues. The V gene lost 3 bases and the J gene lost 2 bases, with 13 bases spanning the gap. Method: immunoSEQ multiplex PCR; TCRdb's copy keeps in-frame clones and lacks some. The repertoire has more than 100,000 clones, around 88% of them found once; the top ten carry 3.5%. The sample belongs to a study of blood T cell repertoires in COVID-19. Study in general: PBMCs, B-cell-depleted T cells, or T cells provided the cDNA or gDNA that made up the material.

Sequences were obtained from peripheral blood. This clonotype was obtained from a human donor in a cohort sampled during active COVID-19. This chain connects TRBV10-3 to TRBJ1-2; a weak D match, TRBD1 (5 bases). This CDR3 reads CAISESGRGNYGYTF. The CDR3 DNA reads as TGTGCCATCAGTGAATCCGGGAGGGGCAACTATGGCTACACCTTC.